These T cell receptor beta chains were read from a single sample in a study of CD8 T cells in ankylosing spondylitis. Via MiXCR, TCRdb re-called the 5' RACE reads, giving one row per CDR3 protein. The repertoire includes around 94,000 distinct CDR3 sequences, about 8.3% of them detected once, and over 25% sits in the top ten. The sample consisted of blood, either unsorted or a sorted T cell fraction (not recorded which). These receptors originate from a male donor with ankylosing spondylitis. Both conserved end residues are part of each CDR3. Each record gives: D gene, clone size, J gene, CDR3 length, V gene, CDR3 protein, CDR3 DNA. D genes are given only for firm matches. Size is stated for part of the rows, as once, few or many counts, or as a class when the clone is expanded.

NA	many	TRBJ1-1	14	TRBV2	CASRARGLNTEAFF	TGTGCCAGCCGTGCTAGGGGATTGAACACTGAAGCTTTCTTT
NA	NA	TRBJ2-3	16	TRBV7-8	CASSLVRGGSTDTQYF	TGTGCCAGCAGCTTAGTGAGGGGAGGAAGCACAGATACGCAGTATTTT
NA	many	TRBJ2-1	15	TRBV4-1	CASSQDVALYNEQFF	TGCGCCAGCAGCCAAGACGTTGCACTATACAATGAGCAGTTCTTC
NA	NA	TRBJ2-4	15	TRBV18	CASSHGGPAKNSQYF	TGTGCCAGCTCACATGGGGGGCCGGCCAAAAACAGTCAGTACTTC
NA	many	TRBJ2-3	13	TRBV12-3/TRBV12-4	CASSPGTGDTQYF	TGTGCCAGCAGTCCCGGGACGGGCGATACGCAGTATTTT
NA	NA	TRBJ1-5	16	TRBV2	CASSGPGTSLNQPQHF	TGTGCCAGCAGTGGGCCAGGGACTTCCCTCAATCAGCCCCAGCATTTT
NA	many	TRBJ2-3	13	TRBV18	CASSPGETDTQYF	TGTGCCAGCTCACCGGGGGAAACAGATACGCAGTATTTT
TRBD2	few	TRBJ2-1	15	TRBV20-1	CSAATGTSSYNEQFF	TGCAGTGCCGCGACCGGGACTAGCTCCTACAATGAGCAGTTCTTC
NA	many	TRBJ2-1	15	TRBV12-3/TRBV12-4	CASSLGQGTYNEQFF	TGTGCCAGCAGTTTAGGGCAGGGTACCTACAATGAGCAGTTCTTC
NA	many	TRBJ1-2	13	TRBV20-1	CSARDLDNYGYTF	TGCAGTGCTAGAGATCTGGATAACTATGGCTACACCTTC
NA	many	TRBJ1-1	14	TRBV5-1	CASSFAGMNTEAFF	TGCGCCAGCAGCTTCGCAGGGATGAACACTGAAGCTTTCTTT